This T cell receptor beta chain was sequenced in a study of shared clonotypes between healthy human individuals. Some clones are missing from TCRdb's copy, which holds only in-frame ones; the method was immunoSEQ multiplex PCR. Here the sample spans about 2.4 million clones, 90% to 95% being singletons. This CDR3 has 17 residues. Trimming stripped 2 bases from V and 2 bases from J, with 16 bases between. Germline CDR1 reads SEHNR; CDR2 reads FQNEAQ (reference sequence). The source is a man aged 18 to 30 in good health. Some clones in this sample may be carry-over from other donors' samples. Material for sequencing was naive CD4+ T cells from PBMCs. The subset is: CD45RA+ positively selected. V and J are TRBV7-9 and TRBJ2-1, with D perhaps matching TRBD1 or TRBD2 (5 bases each). The CDR3 nucleotides are TGTGCCAGCAGCTTATTGGGGCTAGCAAGGGCCTACAATGAGCAGTTCTTC. Translation: CASSLLGLARAYNEQFF.